This T cell receptor beta chain was captured in a study of CD8 T cells in Susac syndrome. About the study: Each patient with Susac syndrome, at the time of blood draw, was therapy-naive, on corticosteroids, or on intravenous immunoglobulin alone. Points from the study as a whole: The study found that Susac CD8+ clonal expansion peaked in TEMRA cells and active patients.

To note about this clonotype: Its antigen is as yet unknown.

Germline V gene sequence: CDR1 MNHEY, CDR2 SVGAGI. This CDR3 contains 13 residues. Trimming shortened V by 6 bases and J by 7 bases, and 13 bases separated the two germline ends. Reverse transcription used 0.5 to 1 ug RNA and random hexamers. Via MiXCR, TCRdb re-called the immunoSEQ multiplex PCR reads, giving one row per CDR3 protein. This sample has 50,000 to 55,000 distinct CDR3 sequences, with more than 85% found just once. The sample comprised CD8+ T cells from PBMCs. The V and J genes are TRBV6-5 and TRBJ2-1; D is perhaps TRBD1 (5 bases). The origin of this receptor is a human donor with Susac syndrome. In nucleotides, the CDR3 is TGTGCCAGCAGACTTAGGGGCTTGAATGAGCAGTTCTTC. This encodes CASRLRGLNEQFF.